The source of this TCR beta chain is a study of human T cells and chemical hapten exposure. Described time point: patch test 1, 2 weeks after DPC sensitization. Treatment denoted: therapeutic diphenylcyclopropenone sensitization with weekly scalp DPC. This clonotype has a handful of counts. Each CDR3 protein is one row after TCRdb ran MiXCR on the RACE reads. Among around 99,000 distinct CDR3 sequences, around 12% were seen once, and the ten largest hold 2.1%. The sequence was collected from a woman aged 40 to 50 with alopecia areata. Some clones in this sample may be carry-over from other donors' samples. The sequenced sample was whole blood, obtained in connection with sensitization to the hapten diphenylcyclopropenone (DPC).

The CDR3 region has the DNA TGTGCCAGCACTGCGGGACATTCCGTCAGTTACGAGCAGTACTTC. Amino acids: CASTAGHSVSYEQYF. The chain recombines TRBV6-5 with TRBJ2-7, with D perhaps assigned TRBD1 or TRBD2 (6 bases each). This CDR3 comprises 15 residues. V was shortened by 7 bases and J by 4 bases, with 20 bases between the two germline ends. CDR1 and CDR2 (germline): MNHEY, SVGAGI.